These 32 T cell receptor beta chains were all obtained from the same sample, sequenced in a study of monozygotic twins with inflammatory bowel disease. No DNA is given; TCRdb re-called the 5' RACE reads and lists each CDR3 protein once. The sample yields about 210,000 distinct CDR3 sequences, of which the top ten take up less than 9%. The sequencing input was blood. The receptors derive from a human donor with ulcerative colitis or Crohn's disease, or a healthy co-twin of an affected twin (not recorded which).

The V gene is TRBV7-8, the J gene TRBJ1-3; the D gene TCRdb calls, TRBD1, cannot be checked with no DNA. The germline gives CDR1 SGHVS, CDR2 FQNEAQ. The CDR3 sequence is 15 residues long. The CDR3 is CASSSDRLSGNTIYF.

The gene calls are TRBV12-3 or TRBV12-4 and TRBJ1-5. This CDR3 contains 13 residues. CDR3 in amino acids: CASSFNDNQPQHF.

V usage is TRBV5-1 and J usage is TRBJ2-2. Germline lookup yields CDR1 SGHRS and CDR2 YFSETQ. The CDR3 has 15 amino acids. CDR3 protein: CASSLKWADTGELFF.

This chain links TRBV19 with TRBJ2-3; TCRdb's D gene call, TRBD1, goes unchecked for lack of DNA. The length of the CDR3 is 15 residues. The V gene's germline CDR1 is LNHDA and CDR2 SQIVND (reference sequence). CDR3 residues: CASSGQGLHTDTQYF. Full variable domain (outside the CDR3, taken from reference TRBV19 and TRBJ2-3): DGGITQSPKYLFRKEGQNVTLSCEQNLNHDAMYWYRQDPGQGLRLIYYSQIVNDFQKGDIAEGYSVSREKKESFPLTVTSAQKNPTAFYLCASSGQGLHTDTQYFGPGTRLTVL.

The chain's CDR3 is CASSLRINYGYTF. This chain joins TRBV12-3 or TRBV12-4 and TRBJ1-2. CDR3 length: 13 residues.

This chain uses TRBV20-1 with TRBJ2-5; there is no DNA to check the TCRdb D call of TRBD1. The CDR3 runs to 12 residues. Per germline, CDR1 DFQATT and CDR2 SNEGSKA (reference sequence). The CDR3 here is CSASPRGETQYF.

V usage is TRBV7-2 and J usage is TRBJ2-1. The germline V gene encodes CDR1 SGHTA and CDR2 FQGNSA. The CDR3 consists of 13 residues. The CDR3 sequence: CASSLWDTNEQFF.

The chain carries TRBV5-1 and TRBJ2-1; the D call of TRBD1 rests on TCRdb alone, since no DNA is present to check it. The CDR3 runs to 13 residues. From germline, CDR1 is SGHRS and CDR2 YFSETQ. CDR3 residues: CASSLGAVNEQFF.

This chain's CDR3 is CASSQLASGSEDQYF. The chain combines TRBV3-1 with TRBJ2-5; as DNA is missing, the TRBD2 call by TCRdb cannot be tested. CDR1 and CDR2 (germline): LGHDT, YNNKEL (reference sequence). The CDR3 is 15 residues long.

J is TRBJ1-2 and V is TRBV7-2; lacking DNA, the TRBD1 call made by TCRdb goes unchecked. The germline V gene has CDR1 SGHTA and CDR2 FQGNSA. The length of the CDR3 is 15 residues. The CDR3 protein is CASSPGTVKSYGYTF.

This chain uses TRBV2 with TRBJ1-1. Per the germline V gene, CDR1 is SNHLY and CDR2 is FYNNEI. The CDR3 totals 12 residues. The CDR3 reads CASRTRMNRAFF. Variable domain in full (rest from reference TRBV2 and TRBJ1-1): EPEVTQTPSHQVTQMGQEVILRCVPISNHLYFYWYRQILGQKVEFLVSFYNNEISEKSEIFDDQFSVERPDGSNFTLKIRSTKLEDSAMYFCASRTRMNRAFFGQGTRLTVV.

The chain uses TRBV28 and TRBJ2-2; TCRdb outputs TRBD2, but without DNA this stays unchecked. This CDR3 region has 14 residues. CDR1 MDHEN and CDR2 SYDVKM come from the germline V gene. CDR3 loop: CASSPWADGGELFF.

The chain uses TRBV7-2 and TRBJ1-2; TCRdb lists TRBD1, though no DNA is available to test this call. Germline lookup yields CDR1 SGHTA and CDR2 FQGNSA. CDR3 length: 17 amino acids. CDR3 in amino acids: CASSLVVGRTGDYGYTF.

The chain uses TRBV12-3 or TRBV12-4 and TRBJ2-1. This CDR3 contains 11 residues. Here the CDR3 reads CASSSLDEQFF.

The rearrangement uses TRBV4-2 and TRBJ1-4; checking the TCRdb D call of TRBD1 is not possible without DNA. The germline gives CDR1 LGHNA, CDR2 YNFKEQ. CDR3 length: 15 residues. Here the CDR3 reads CASSQEEQGGEKLFF.

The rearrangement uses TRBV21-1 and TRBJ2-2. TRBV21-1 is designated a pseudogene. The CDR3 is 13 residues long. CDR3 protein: CASSKDATGELFF.

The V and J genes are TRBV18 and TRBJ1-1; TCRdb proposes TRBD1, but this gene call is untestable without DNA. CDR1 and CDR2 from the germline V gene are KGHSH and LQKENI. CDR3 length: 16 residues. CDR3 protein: CASSLRTGGRNTEAFF.

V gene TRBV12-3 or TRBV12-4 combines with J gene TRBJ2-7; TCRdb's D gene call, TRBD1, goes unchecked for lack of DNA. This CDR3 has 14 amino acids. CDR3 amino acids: CASSLRGGWDEQYF.

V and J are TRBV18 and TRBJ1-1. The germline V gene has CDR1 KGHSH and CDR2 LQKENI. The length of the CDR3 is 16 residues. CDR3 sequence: CASSYRVGLMNTEAFF. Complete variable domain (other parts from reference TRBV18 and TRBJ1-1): NAGVMQNPRHLVRRRGQEARLRCSPMKGHSHVYWYRQLPEEGLKFMVYLQKENIIDESGMPKERFSAEFPKEGPSILRIQQVVRGDSAAYFCASSYRVGLMNTEAFFGQGTRLTVV.

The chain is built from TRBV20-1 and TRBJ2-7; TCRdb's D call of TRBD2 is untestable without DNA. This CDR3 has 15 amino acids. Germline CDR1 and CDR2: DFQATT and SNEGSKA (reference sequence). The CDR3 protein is CSARDQGGGHYEQYF.

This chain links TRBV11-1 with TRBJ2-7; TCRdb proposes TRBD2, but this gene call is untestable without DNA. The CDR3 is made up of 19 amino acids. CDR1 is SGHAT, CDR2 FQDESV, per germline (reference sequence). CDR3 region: CASSPPTSGREYRVDEQYF.

This CDR3 is CASGGGVGDTQYF. The chain carries TRBV28 and TRBJ2-3; TCRdb outputs TRBD1, but without DNA this stays unchecked. The germline gives CDR1 MDHEN, CDR2 SYDVKM. The CDR3 runs 13 residues.

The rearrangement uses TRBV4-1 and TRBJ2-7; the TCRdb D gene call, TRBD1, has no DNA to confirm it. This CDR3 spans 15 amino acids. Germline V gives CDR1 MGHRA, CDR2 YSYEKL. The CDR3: CASSHPGQGGYEQYF.

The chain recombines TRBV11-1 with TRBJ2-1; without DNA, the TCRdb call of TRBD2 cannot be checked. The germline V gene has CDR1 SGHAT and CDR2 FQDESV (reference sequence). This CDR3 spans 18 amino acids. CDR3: CASSLAPSGITVYNEQFF. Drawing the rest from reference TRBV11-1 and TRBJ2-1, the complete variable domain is EAEVAQSPRYKITEKSQAVAFWCDPISGHATLYWYRQILGQGPELLVQFQDESVVDDSQLPKDRFSAERLKGVDSTLKIQPAELGDSAMYLCASSLAPSGITVYNEQFFGPGTRLTVL.

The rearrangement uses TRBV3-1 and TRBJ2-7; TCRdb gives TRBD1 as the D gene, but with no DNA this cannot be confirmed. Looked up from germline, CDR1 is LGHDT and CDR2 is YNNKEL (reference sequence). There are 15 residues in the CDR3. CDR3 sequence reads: CASSTTGHLSYEQYF.

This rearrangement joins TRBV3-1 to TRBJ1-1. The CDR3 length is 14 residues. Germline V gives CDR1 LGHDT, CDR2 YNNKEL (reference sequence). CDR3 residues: CASSQRGGNTEAFF.

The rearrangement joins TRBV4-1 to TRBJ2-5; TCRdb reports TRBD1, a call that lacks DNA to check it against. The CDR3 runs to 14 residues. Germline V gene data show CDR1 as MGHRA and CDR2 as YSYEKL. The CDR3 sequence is CASSQDGPGETQYF.

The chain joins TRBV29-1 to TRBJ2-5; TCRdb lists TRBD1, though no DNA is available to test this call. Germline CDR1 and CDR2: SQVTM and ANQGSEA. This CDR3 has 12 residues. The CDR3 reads CSVENRGETQYF.

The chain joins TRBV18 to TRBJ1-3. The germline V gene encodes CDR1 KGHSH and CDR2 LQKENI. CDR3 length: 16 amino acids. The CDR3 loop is CASSPDQEFSGNTIYF.

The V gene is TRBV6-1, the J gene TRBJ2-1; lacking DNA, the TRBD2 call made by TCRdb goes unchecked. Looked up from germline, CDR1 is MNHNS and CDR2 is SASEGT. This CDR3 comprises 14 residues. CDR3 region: CASSPGLRGNEQFF.

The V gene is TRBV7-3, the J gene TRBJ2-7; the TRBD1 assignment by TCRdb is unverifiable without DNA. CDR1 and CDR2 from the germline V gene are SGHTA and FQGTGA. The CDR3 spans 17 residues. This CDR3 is CASSLKGAGQGAYEQYF.

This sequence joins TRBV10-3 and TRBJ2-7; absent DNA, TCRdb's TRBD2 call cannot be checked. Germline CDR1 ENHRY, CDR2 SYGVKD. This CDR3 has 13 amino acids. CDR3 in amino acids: CAAQRASFYEQYF.